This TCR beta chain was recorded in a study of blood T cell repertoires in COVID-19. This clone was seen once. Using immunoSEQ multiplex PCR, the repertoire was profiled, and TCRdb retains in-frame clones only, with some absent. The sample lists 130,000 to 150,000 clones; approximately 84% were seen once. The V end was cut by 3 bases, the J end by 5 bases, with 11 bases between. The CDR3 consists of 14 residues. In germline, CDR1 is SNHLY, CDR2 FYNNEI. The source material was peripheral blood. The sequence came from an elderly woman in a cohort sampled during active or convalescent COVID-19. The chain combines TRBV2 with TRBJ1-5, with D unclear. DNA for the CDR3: TGTGCCAGCAGTGACTTAGCCGGGGATCAGCCCCAGCATTTT. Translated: CASSDLAGDQPQHF.